Listed here are 25 T cell receptor beta chains from one sample, sequenced in a study of cytomegalovirus exposure and HLA in healthy donors. The study ran its PCR with 60 Vbeta and 13 Jbeta primers. TCRdb keeps only in-frame clones here, not all; method: immunoSEQ multiplex PCR. The data contain over 150,000 clones, 65% to 90% of them singletons. The sample taken for sequencing was PBMCs. Source of these receptors: a male donor in good health and CMV-seronegative.

This clone appeared a single time. The CDR3 bases are TGCGCCAGCAAACAGGGAGAGAGTTCACCCCTCCACTTT. Its translation: CASKQGESSPLHF. The chain carries TRBV5-1 and TRBJ1-6, with a tentative D call TRBD1 (6 bases). The germline V gene has CDR1 SGHRS and CDR2 YFSETQ. The CDR3 has 13 residues. The V and J ends lost 6 bases and 9 bases respectively, with 13 bases between them. The variable domain in full, with the rest retrieved from reference TRBV5-1 and TRBJ1-6, is KAGVTQTPRYLIKTRGQQVTLSCSPISGHRSVSWYQQTPGQGLQFLFEYFSETQRNKGNFPGRFSGRQFSNSRSEMNVSTLELGDSALYLCASKQGESSPLHFGNGTRLTVT.

This chain joins TRBV5-1 and TRBJ1-1; 10 nucleotides align to TRBD1. Germline V CDR1 and CDR2: SGHRS, YFSETQ. Germline trimming cut 3 bases from V and 6 bases from J; bases unmatched to any gene: 2. CDR3 length: 13 amino acids. CDR3 in DNA: TGCGCCAGCAGCTACGGACAGGGGGCTGAAGCTTTCTTT. Protein: CASSYGQGAEAFF.

The chain is built from TRBV6-5 and TRBJ1-5, with D hard to call. Germline CDR1 MNHEY, CDR2 SVGAGI. The CDR3 is made up of 14 amino acids. The V end was cut by 2 bases, the J end by 6 bases, with 11 bases between. CDR3 DNA: TGTGCCAGCAGTTACGGGCAGGCGGGTCAGCCCCAGCATTTT. It yields the protein CASSYGQAGQPQHF.

CDR3 residues: CASSSPGGGAFNEQFF. CDR3 sequence (DNA): TGTGCCAGCAGCTCCCCTGGGGGGGGCGCATTTAATGAGCAGTTCTTC. This chain uses TRBV7-8 with TRBJ2-1; D possibly corresponds to TRBD2 (7 bases). V was shortened by 4 bases and J by 7 bases, with 20 bases between the two germline ends. CDR1 and CDR2 from the germline V gene are SGHVS and FQNEAQ. The CDR3 consists of 16 residues.

The V and J genes are TRBV7-2 and TRBJ2-3; a weak D match, TRBD2 (5 bases). Trimming took 4 bases from V and 0 from J, leaving 5 bases between them. This CDR3 spans 13 amino acids. In germline, CDR1 is SGHTA, CDR2 FQGNSA. CDR3 region: CASSSGSTDTQYF. The CDR3 coding sequence is TGTGCCAGCAGCTCGGGAAGCACAGATACGCAGTATTTT.

For this clone: At one end, the junction sequence differs from germline, possibly due to a read error. V is TRBV7-7 and J is TRBJ2-3; D possibly corresponds to TRBD2 (6 bases). The CDR3 loop spans 13 amino acids. Germline CDR1 and CDR2: SSHAT and FNYEAQ (reference sequence). Here the CDR3 DNA reads TGTGCTAGCAGCTTATCGGGAGCAGATACGCAGTATTTT. Translating it yields CASSLSGADTQYF.

CDR3 sequence: CATNGGAQAEAFF. The CDR3 nucleotides are TGTGCCACCAACGGCGGGGCCCAGGCCGAAGCTTTCTTT. The chain combines TRBV10-3 with TRBJ1-1; perhaps TRBD1 as D (5 bases). V lost 10 bases and J lost 8, with 20 bases in between. CDR3 length: 13 amino acids. CDR1 is ENHRY and CDR2 is SYGVKD in the germline V gene.

J is TRBJ2-7 and V is TRBV9, with unresolved D. Germline CDR1 and CDR2: SGDLS and YYNGEE. Trimming took off 6 bases at V and 0 bases at J, with 13 bases between the two ends. CDR3 size: 14 residues. The CDR3 DNA reads as TGTGCCAGCACCCCTGGAGCCAGCTCCTACGAGCAGTACTTC. The encoded protein is CASTPGASSYEQYF.

This chain joins TRBV9 and TRBJ2-1; TRBD1 agrees at 8 bases. With 0 bases clipped from V and 8 bases from J, the junction kept 7 bases outside the gene matches. This CDR3 is built from 15 residues. In germline, CDR1 is SGDLS, CDR2 YYNGEE. The DNA for the CDR3 is TGTGCCAGCAGCGTAGGGCAGGGGGCGGGCGATGAGCAGTTCTTC. Encoded protein: CASSVGQGAGDEQFF.

The table lists this clone with a few counts. V usage is TRBV6-5 and J usage is TRBJ2-7, with 9 bases that match TRBD1. J gave up 5 bases and V 4 bases, and 6 bases lay outside the gene matches. The CDR3 contains 14 residues. Per the germline V gene, CDR1 is MNHEY and CDR2 is SVGAGI. The CDR3 nucleotides read TGTGCCAGCAGTTGGCGAAGACAGGGGGACGAGCAGTACTTC. This encodes CASSWRRQGDEQYF.

This chain connects TRBV18 to TRBJ1-4; no clear D. Germline CDR1 is KGHSH and CDR2 is LQKENI. The CDR3 loop spans 15 amino acids. V lost 3 bases and J 0 bases, leaving 8 bases between the germline ends. The CDR3 DNA sequence: TGTGCCAGCTCACCGACTGATGCAACTAATGAAAAACTGTTTTTT. Amino acid sequence: CASSPTDATNEKLFF. Based on the CDR3 plus reference TRBV18 and TRBJ1-4, the full variable domain is NAGVMQNPRHLVRRRGQEARLRCSPMKGHSHVYWYRQLPEEGLKFMVYLQKENIIDESGMPKERFSAEFPKEGPSILRIQQVVRGDSAAYFCASSPTDATNEKLFFGSGTQLSVL.

The chain uses TRBV6-5 and TRBJ2-3; TRBD2 agrees at 8 bases. V lost 0 bases to trimming and J lost 6 bases; unmatched junction nucleotides: 5. This CDR3 is built from 15 residues. In germline, CDR1 is MNHEY, CDR2 SVGAGI. CDR3 DNA sequence: TGTGCCAGCAGTTACTCCGGGACTAGGGGGGATACGCAGTATTTT. This codes for CASSYSGTRGDTQYF.

The rearrangement links TRBV18 to TRBJ2-3, with D possibly being TRBD2 (5 bases). CDR1 is KGHSH and CDR2 is LQKENI in the germline V gene. V lost 1 base and J lost 2, with 10 bases in between. The CDR3 consists of 15 residues. The CDR3 sequence is CASSPQRSVTDTQYF. DNA of the CDR3: TGTGCCAGCTCACCACAGCGGAGTGTCACAGATACGCAGTATTTT.

V and J are TRBV5-4 and TRBJ2-7; D might be TRBD1 (6 bases). CDR1 is SGHNT, CDR2 YYREEE, per germline (reference sequence). CDR3 length: 14 residues. V gave up 1 base and J gave up 1 base, with 9 bases separating them. CDR3 DNA sequence: TGTGCCAGCAGCTTGCTGGGACAATCCTACGAGCAGTACTTC. Its protein product is CASSLLGQSYEQYF.

V usage is TRBV19 and J usage is TRBJ1-2; 7 nucleotides align to TRBD1. This CDR3 contains 15 residues. In germline, CDR1 is LNHDA, CDR2 SQIVND (reference sequence). V gave up 6 bases and J gave up 1 base; unmatched junction bases: 8. The DNA for the CDR3 is TGTGCCAGTAGGGATGGGACAGCCCTTAACTATGGCTACACCTTC. This codes for CASRDGTALNYGYTF. The full variable domain, with the rest looked up from reference TRBV19 and TRBJ1-2, is DGGITQSPKYLFRKEGQNVTLSCEQNLNHDAMYWYRQDPGQGLRLIYYSQIVNDFQKGDIAEGYSVSREKKESFPLTVTSAQKNPTAFYLCASRDGTALNYGYTFGSGTRLTVV.

The rearrangement uses TRBV11-2 and TRBJ1-6; the match to TRBD1 covers 7 bases. The CDR3 is 17 amino acids. The germline V gene encodes CDR1 SGHAT and CDR2 FQNNGV. The junction had 13 bases not matched to a gene; V was cut back by 4 bases and J by 7 bases. The CDR3, as DNA: TGTGCCAGCAGCTCCTACTGGAACAGGGGATTCAATTCACCCCTCCACTTT. This sequence encodes CASSSYWNRGFNSPLHF. Looking up the rest from reference TRBV11-2 and TRBJ1-6 gives the full variable domain: EAGVAQSPRYKIIEKRQSVAFWCNPISGHATLYWYQQILGQGPKLLIQFQNNGVVDDSQLPKDRFSAERLKGVDSTLKIQPAKLEDSAVYLCASSSYWNRGFNSPLHFGNGTRLTVT.

The chain couples TRBV6-5 to TRBJ2-7; D is undetermined. Trimming shortened V by 0 bases and J by 3 bases, and 9 bases separated the two germline ends. Germline V lookup: CDR1 MNHEY, CDR2 SVGAGI. The CDR3 loop spans 14 amino acids. The CDR3 sequence is CASSYSRRLYEQYF. CDR3 in DNA: TGTGCCAGCAGTTACTCCCGGAGACTCTACGAGCAGTACTTC.

The chain uses TRBV15 and TRBJ1-1; possibly TRBD1 for D (5 bases). Per the germline V gene, CDR1 is LNHNV and CDR2 is YYDKDF (reference sequence). The CDR3 totals 14 residues. Trimming removed 3 bases at V and 7 bases at J, with 15 bases between. The CDR3 sequence: CATSRGGTPGEAFF. CDR3 in DNA: TGTGCCACCAGCAGGGGCGGGACCCCCGGTGAAGCTTTCTTT.

This clone has only one observation. The V gene is TRBV2, the J gene TRBJ2-7; TRBD1 agrees at 9 bases. CDR3 length: 14 amino acids. CDR1 is SNHLY, CDR2 FYNNEI, per germline. The junction had 8 bases not matched to a gene; V was cut back by 7 bases and J by 4 bases. This CDR3 is CASTGQGSGYEQYF. CDR3 nucleotide sequence: TGTGCCAGCACTGGACAGGGGAGCGGTTACGAGCAGTACTTC.

The J gene is TRBJ2-5, the V gene TRBV10-1; no clear D. Germline values: CDR1 WNHNN, CDR2 SYGVQD (reference sequence). Trimming removed 2 bases from V and 1 base from J, with 8 bases in between. This CDR3 comprises 14 residues. CDR3 sequence reads: CASSEGQAQETQYF. The CDR3 region has the DNA TGCGCCAGCAGTGAGGGGCAGGCCCAAGAGACCCAGTACTTC.

As for this clone: The identical CDR3 is also encoded by other nucleotide sequences in the sample. The V gene is TRBV6-1, the J gene TRBJ1-5, with D unclear. Germline CDR1 and CDR2: MNHNS and SASEGT. Trimming pared 2 bases from V and 1 base from J, leaving 9 bases between. CDR3 length: 15 amino acids. The CDR3 bases are TGTGCCAGCAGTGAACGAGGCTTGAGCAATCAGCCCCAGCATTTT. Translating gives CASSERGLSNQPQHF.

The chain is built from TRBV7-9 and TRBJ1-2; 7 bases match TRBD1. The CDR3 spans 18 residues. CDR1 SEHNR and CDR2 FQNEAQ come from the germline V gene (reference sequence). V lost 1 base and J lost 2; bases outside the gene matches: 13. The CDR3 region is CASSLEGARGHSNYGYTF. DNA for the CDR3: TGTGCCAGCAGCTTAGAGGGGGCCCGGGGGCATTCGAACTATGGCTACACCTTC. The complete variable domain, with remaining parts taken from reference TRBV7-9 and TRBJ1-2, reads DTGVSQNPRHKITKRGQNVTFRCDPISEHNRLYWYRQTLGQGPEFLTYFQNEAQLEKSRLLSDRFSAERPKGSFSTLEIQRTEQGDSAMYLCASSLEGARGHSNYGYTFGSGTRLTVV.

This clone was picked up a small number of times. This chain joins TRBV5-1 and TRBJ2-7; D perhaps matches TRBD2 (5 bases). Per the germline V gene, CDR1 is SGHRS and CDR2 is YFSETQ. The CDR3 loop spans 14 amino acids. V gave up 4 bases and J gave up 3 bases, with 14 bases separating them. The CDR3 loop is CASSPTSARYEQYF. The CDR3 DNA reads as TGCGCCAGCAGCCCTACTAGTGCCCGCTACGAGCAGTACTTC.

The gene calls are TRBV6-1 and TRBJ2-2; D possibly corresponds to TRBD1 (5 bases). CDR1 and CDR2 (germline): MNHNS, SASEGT. V was pared by 0 bases and J by 0 bases, with 5 bases between. The CDR3 length is 15 residues. The CDR3 sequence is CASSEATANTGELFF. The CDR3 DNA sequence: TGTGCCAGCAGTGAAGCGACAGCGAACACCGGGGAGCTGTTTTTT.

The rearrangement joins TRBV5-1 to TRBJ2-1; TRBD2 is a possible D gene (6 bases). V lost 2 bases to trimming and J lost 8 bases, with 17 bases between them. The CDR3 runs to 15 residues. CDR1 SGHRS and CDR2 YFSETQ come from the germline V gene. The CDR3 coding sequence is TGCGCCAGCAGCTTCCCCGGGGGTGACCCTCATGAGCAGTTCTTC. This sequence encodes CASSFPGGDPHEQFF. Full variable domain (rest looked up from reference TRBV5-1 and TRBJ2-1): KAGVTQTPRYLIKTRGQQVTLSCSPISGHRSVSWYQQTPGQGLQFLFEYFSETQRNKGNFPGRFSGRQFSNSRSEMNVSTLELGDSALYLCASSFPGGDPHEQFFGPGTRLTVL.